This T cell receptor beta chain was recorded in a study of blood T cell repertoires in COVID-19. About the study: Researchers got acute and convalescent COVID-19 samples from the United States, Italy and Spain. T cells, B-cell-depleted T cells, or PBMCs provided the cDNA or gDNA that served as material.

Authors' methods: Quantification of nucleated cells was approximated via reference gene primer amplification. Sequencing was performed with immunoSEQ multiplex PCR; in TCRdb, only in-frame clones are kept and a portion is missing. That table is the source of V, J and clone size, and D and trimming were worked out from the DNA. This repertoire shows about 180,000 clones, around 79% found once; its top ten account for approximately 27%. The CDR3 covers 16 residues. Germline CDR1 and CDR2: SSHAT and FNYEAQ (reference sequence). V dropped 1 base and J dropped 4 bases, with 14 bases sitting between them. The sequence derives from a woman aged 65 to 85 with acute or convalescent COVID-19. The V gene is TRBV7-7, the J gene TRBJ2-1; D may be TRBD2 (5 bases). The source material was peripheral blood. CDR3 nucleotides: TGTGCCAGCAGCTTAGGCCCGGGGAAGCAGTACAATGAGCAGTTCTTC. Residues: CASSLGPGKQYNEQFF.